Listed here are 12 T cell receptor beta chains from one sample, sequenced in a study of cytomegalovirus exposure and HLA in healthy donors. The PCR had 60 Vbeta and 13 Jbeta primers. Some clones are missing from TCRdb's copy, which holds only in-frame ones; the method was immunoSEQ multiplex PCR. Altogether about 150,000 clones are present, roughly 82% being singletons, with the ten largest covering roughly 6.7%. The sequenced sample was PBMCs. These receptors were collected from a man over 45 in good health and CMV-seropositive.

The V and J genes are TRBV30 and TRBJ1-1, with D possibly TRBD1 on 6 matching bases. CDR1 and CDR2 (germline): GTSNPN, SVGIG (reference sequence). The germline V and J ends were trimmed by 7 bases and 5 bases, with 20 bases remaining between them. This CDR3 is 14 amino acids long. The CDR3 DNA reads as TGTGCCTTCAAGGGGGGGCTGATTGGAACTGAAGCTTTCTTT. Its protein product is CAFKGGLIGTEAFF.

The chain combines TRBV7-2 with TRBJ1-5; 7 bases align to TRBD1. The junction had 13 bases not matched to a gene; V was cut back by 4 bases and J by 7 bases. Germline V gene data show CDR1 as SGHTA and CDR2 as FQGNSA. The CDR3 has 16 amino acids. The DNA for the CDR3 is TGTGCCAGCAGCTCCAGACAGGGTCTAAGGGTACAGCCCCAGCATTTT. This translates into CASSSRQGLRVQPQHF.

This chain joins TRBV21-1 and TRBJ2-4; TRBD2 reflects the table's D call only, with no check against the DNA. TRBV21-1 is a listed pseudogene. CDR3 length: 21 residues. CDR3 region: CASSNLGNAGLAVPAKNIQYF. The DNA of the CDR3 is TGTGCCAGCAGCAATTTAGGGAACGCGGGACTAGCGGTCCCAGCCAAAAACATTCAGTACTTC.

DNA for the CDR3: TGTGCCAGCAGTACGGGACAGAACTATGGCTACACCTTC. Translated, it gives CASSTGQNYGYTF. The V and J genes are TRBV6-6 and TRBJ1-2, with TRBD1 matching 7 bases. Germline assignment: CDR1 MNHNY and CDR2 SVGAGI (reference sequence). The CDR3 is made up of 13 amino acids. After removal of 5 bases from V and 2 bases from J, the junction contained 2 bases not matched to a gene.

In its sample, this clone was seen a few times. The chain combines TRBV7-2 with TRBJ2-7; 10 nucleotides line up with TRBD2. The CDR3 consists of 16 residues. Trimming removed 5 bases from V and 0 bases from J; junction bases left unmatched: 7. The germline gives CDR1 SGHTA, CDR2 FQGNSA. The CDR3 region is CASSPRAGGPSYEQYF. The CDR3 DNA sequence: TGTGCCAGCAGCCCAAGAGCGGGGGGGCCCTCCTACGAGCAGTACTTC.

V gene TRBV11-2 combines with J gene TRBJ1-6, with D maybe TRBD1 (5 bases). Deletions cut 1 base from V and 7 bases from J, with 8 bases between. The germline V gene encodes CDR1 SGHAT and CDR2 FQNNGV. The CDR3 totals 14 residues. CDR3 sequence: CASSLAKGNSPLHF. In DNA form, the CDR3 reads TGTGCCAGCAGCTTAGCCAAGGGGAATTCACCCCTCCACTTT.

The rearrangement joins TRBV5-6 to TRBJ2-3; D ambiguous. CDR1 and CDR2 (germline): SGHDT, YYEEEE. V lost 0 bases and J lost 1, with 6 bases in between. The CDR3 covers 14 residues. The CDR3 region has the DNA TGTGCCAGCAGCTTGGTGCCGGGCACAGATACGCAGTATTTT. Residues: CASSLVPGTDTQYF.

This clone was counted a single time. This rearrangement joins TRBV9 to TRBJ2-1, with D perhaps TRBD2 (6 bases). Trimming stripped 4 bases from V and 5 bases from J, with 16 bases between. The CDR3 extends over 15 amino acids. Germline CDR1 is SGDLS and CDR2 is YYNGEE. The CDR3 spells CASSPVMGGDNEQFF. The CDR3 DNA reads as TGTGCCAGCAGCCCCGTGATGGGGGGAGACAATGAGCAGTTCTTC.

The chain employs TRBV6-6 and TRBJ2-5, with D maybe TRBD1 (6 bases). There are 12 residues in the CDR3. Germline CDR1 is MNHNY and CDR2 is SVGAGI (reference sequence). Trimming cost V 6 bases and J 2 bases, with 7 bases left between them. The CDR3 nucleotides are TGTGCCAGCAGGGACAGTCAAGAGACCCAGTACTTC. Translation gives CASRDSQETQYF.

CDR3 DNA sequence: TGTGCCAGCAGAGGACAGGCCCAAGAGACCCAGTACTTC. Its translation: CASRGQAQETQYF. The J gene is TRBJ2-5, the V gene TRBV6-1; 7 bases are a match to TRBD1. Germline loops: CDR1 MNHNS, CDR2 SASEGT. The V gene end was trimmed by 6 bases and the J gene end by 1 base; junction bases not matched to a gene: 2. This CDR3 region has 13 residues.

The chain couples TRBV28 to TRBJ2-5, with TRBD1 matching over 7 bases. The J segment lost 4 bases and the V segment lost 6 bases, leaving 8 bases of the junction unmatched. Germline loops: CDR1 MDHEN, CDR2 SYDVKM. The CDR3 runs 14 residues. The CDR3 reads CASSPRTGSETQYF. As DNA, the CDR3 is TGTGCCAGCAGCCCCAGGACAGGTTCAGAGACCCAGTACTTC.

V and J are TRBV7-6 and TRBJ2-2; 11 nucleotides agree with TRBD2. The junction had 4 bases not matched to a gene; V was cut back by 4 bases and J by 6 bases. Per the germline V gene, CDR1 is SGHVS and CDR2 is FNYEAQ. This CDR3 has 15 amino acids. Here the CDR3 DNA reads TGTGCCAGCAGCTCTAGACTAGCGGGACCCGGGGAGCTGTTTTTT. This translates into CASSSRLAGPGELFF.